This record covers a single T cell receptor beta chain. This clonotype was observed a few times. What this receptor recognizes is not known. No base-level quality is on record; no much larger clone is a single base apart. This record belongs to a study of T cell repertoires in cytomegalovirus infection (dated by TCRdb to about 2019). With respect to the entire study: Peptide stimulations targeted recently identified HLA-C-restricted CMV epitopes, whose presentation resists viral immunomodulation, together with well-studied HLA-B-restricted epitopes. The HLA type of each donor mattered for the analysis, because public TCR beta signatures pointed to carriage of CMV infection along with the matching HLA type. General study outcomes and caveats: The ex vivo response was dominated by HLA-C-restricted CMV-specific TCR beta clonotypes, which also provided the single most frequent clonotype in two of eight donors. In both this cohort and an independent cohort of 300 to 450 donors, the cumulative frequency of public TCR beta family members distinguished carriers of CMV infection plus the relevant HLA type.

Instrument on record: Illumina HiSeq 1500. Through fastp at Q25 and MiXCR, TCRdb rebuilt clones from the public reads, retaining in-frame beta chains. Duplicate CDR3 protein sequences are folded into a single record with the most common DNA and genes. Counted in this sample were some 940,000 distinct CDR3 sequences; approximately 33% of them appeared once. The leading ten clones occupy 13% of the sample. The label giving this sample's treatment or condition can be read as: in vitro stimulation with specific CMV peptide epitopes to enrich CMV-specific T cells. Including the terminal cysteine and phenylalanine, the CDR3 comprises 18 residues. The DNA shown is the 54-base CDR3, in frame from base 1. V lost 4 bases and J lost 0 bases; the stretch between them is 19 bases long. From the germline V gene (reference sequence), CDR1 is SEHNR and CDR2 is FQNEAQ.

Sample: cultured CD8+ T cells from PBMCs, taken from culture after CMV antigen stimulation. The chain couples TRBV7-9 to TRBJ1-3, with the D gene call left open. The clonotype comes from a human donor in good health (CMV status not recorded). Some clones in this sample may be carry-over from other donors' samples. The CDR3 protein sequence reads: CASSSINYVSHSGNTIYF. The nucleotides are TGTGCCAGCAGCTCAATTAATTATGTGTCCCACTCTGGAAACACCATATATTTT.